This TCR beta chain was observed in a study of blood T cell repertoires in COVID-19. The CDR3 is made up of 15 amino acids. Looked up from germline, CDR1 is SGHAT and CDR2 is FQDESV (reference sequence). Trimming shortened V by 1 base and J by 4 bases, and 13 bases separated the two germline ends. Profiling relied on immunoSEQ multiplex PCR, and the TCRdb table lists in-frame clones only, not all of them. Found here are over 250,000 clones, around 85% of them singletons; the top ten hold 9.5% to 12%. This receptor was obtained from a woman in her seventies with acute or convalescent COVID-19. The sequenced material came from peripheral blood. This chain uses TRBV11-1 with TRBJ1-2; tentative D call: TRBD1 (6 bases). CDR3 sequence (DNA): TGTGCCAGCAGCTTAGAAGGGGGATCCCCCTATGGCTACACCTTC. It is translated as CASSLEGGSPYGYTF.